The present T cell receptor (beta chain) was sequenced within a study of blood T cell repertoires in COVID-19. Sequencing was performed with immunoSEQ multiplex PCR; in TCRdb, only in-frame clones are kept and a portion is missing. The sample lists about 200,000 clones, approximately 84% occurring once. This CDR3 region has 13 residues. The V end lost 6 bases, the J end lost 4 bases, and 12 bases lay between the germline ends. CDR1 LNHDA and CDR2 SQIVND come from the germline V gene (reference sequence). This clone has just a few counts. Other DNA sequences in this specimen translate into the identical CDR3.

Sequences were obtained from peripheral blood. The TCR originated in a woman aged 80 or over with acute or convalescent COVID-19. The chain has TRBV19 and TRBJ1-2; tentatively, D is TRBD1 (5 bases). The DNA for the CDR3 is TGTGCCAGTAGGATACAGGCTGGCTATGGCTACACCTTC. Protein sequence: CASRIQAGYGYTF.